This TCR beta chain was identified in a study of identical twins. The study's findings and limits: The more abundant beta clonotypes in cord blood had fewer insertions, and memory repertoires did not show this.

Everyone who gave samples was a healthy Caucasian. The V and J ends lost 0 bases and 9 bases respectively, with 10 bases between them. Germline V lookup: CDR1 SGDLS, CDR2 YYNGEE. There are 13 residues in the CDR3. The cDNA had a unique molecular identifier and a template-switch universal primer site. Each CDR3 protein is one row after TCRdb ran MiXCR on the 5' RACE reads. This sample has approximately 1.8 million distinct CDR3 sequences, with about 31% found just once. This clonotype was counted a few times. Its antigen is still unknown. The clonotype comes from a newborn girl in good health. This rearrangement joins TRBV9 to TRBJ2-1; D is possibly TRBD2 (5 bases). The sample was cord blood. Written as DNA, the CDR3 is TGTGCCAGCAGCGTAGAACTAGTCGGTGAGCAGTTCTTC. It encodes CASSVELVGEQFF.